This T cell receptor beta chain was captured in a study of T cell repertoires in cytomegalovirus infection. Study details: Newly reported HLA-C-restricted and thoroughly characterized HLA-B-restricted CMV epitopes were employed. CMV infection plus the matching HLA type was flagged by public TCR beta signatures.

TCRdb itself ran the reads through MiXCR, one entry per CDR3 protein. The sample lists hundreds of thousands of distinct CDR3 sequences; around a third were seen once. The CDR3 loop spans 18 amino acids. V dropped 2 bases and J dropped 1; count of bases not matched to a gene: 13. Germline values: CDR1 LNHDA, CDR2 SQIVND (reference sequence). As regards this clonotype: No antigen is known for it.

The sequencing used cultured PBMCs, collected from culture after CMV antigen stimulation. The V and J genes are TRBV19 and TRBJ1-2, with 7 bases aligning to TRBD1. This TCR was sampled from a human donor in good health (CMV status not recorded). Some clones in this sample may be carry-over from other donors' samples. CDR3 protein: CASSIRQGGQNFNYGYTF. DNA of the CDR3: TGTGCCAGTAGTATACGCCAGGGGGGACAGAATTTTAACTATGGCTACACCTTC.